This T cell receptor (beta chain) appears in the sequencing data of a study of blood T cell repertoires in COVID-19. Study as a whole: Researchers got acute and convalescent COVID-19 samples from the United States, Italy and Spain. PBMCs, B-cell-depleted T cells, or T cells provided the cDNA or gDNA that made up the material.

Authors' data handling: Reference gene primer amplification yielded estimated nucleated cell counts. TCRdb's table, derived via immunoSEQ multiplex PCR, lists solely in-frame clones and lacks some. V, J and clone size are taken as reported in that table, and D and trimming were inferred from the DNA itself. The sample carries about 190,000 clones, roughly 80% recorded once. CDR1 MDHEN and CDR2 SYDVKM come from the germline V gene. Trimming shortened V by 2 bases and J by 4 bases, and 12 bases separated the two germline ends. The CDR3 runs to 14 residues. The receptor was isolated from a woman aged 45-65 years with acute or convalescent COVID-19. The chain uses TRBV28 and TRBJ2-7; the D gene is possibly TRBD2 (6 bases). The sequenced sample was peripheral blood. The DNA for the CDR3 is TGTGCCAGCAGTTTAGGGGGGAGCGCGTACGAGCAGTACTTC. Its protein product is CASSLGGSAYEQYF.